The T cell receptor beta chain under discussion was sequenced for a study of blood T cell repertoires in COVID-19. Trimming stripped 4 bases from V and 4 bases from J, with 14 bases between. CDR1 is SGHVS, CDR2 FQNEAQ, per germline. This CDR3 is 15 amino acids long. Here immunoSEQ multiplex PCR was the method, and the copy in TCRdb shows in-frame clones only, minus some. The sample holds about 240,000 clones, approximately 84% seen once. This clonotype was obtained from a woman between 40 and 50 years old with acute COVID-19. Sample: PBMCs or T cells enriched from blood (not recorded which). The chain joins TRBV7-8 to TRBJ1-5, with D hard to call. For the CDR3, the DNA is TGTGCCAGCAGCTCCTGGGAGAGGCAGAATCAGCCCCAGCATTTT. As protein: CASSSWERQNQPQHF.